Shown below are 31 T cell receptor beta chains from a single sample sequenced in a study of CD8+CD57+ T cells in acquired aplastic anemia. Genomic DNA served as template for TCR beta VDJ and CDR3 profiling. MiXCR was run by TCRdb on the reads, yielding one entry per CDR3 protein. The sample has around 200,000 distinct CDR3 sequences, less than 70% seen once; the top ten hold about 17%. Sample: sorted CD4+, CD8+, or CD8+CD57+ T cells (not recorded which) from PBMCs. The receptor set was obtained from a human donor in good health, serving as a control.

As concerns this clonotype: Lacking the conserved final phenylalanine or tryptophan, this CDR3 likely reflects a read error. Because the CDR3's place on the DNA is in doubt, the DNA is left out and the CDR3 is given as listed by TCRdb. The V and J genes are TRBV9 and TRBJ1-6. From germline, CDR1 is SGDLS and CDR2 YYNGEE. The CDR3 is 8 amino acids in total, end residues counted. CDR3 loop: CASSPHYD.

The V and J genes are TRBV6-7 and TRBJ1-3; D ambiguous. TRBV6-7 is classed as an ORF, of uncertain function. This CDR3 is 9 amino acids long. Trimming shortened V by 0 bases and J by 16 bases, and 4 bases separated the two germline ends. CDR3 bases: TGTGCCAGCAGTTACTCGTCTTATTTT. Its protein is CASSYSSYF.

The chain couples TRBV7-2 to TRBJ2-7; D may be TRBD2 (7 bases). Germline lookup yields CDR1 SGHTA and CDR2 FQGNSA. The V and J ends lost 4 bases and 3 bases respectively, with 16 bases between them. CDR3 length: 15 residues. The CDR3 DNA sequence: TGTGCCAGCAGCTCCAGGGGACGGGACTACTACGAGCAGTACTTC. This sequence encodes CASSSRGRDYYEQYF. Full variable domain (remainder filled in from reference TRBV7-2 and TRBJ2-7): GAGVSQSPSNKVTEKGKDVELRCDPISGHTALYWYRQSLGQGLEFLIYFQGNSAPDKSGLPSDRFSAERTGGSVSTLTIQRTQQEDSAVYLCASSSRGRDYYEQYFGPGTRLTVT.

The chain combines TRBV7-2 with TRBJ1-6, with a weak D call TRBD1 (5 bases). The CDR3 contains 13 residues. CDR1 is SGHTA and CDR2 is FQGNSA in the germline V gene. Deletions cut 5 bases from V and 9 bases from J, with 11 bases between. CDR3 sequence: CASSPMGGSPLHF. As DNA, the CDR3 is TGTGCCAGCAGCCCAATGGGGGGTTCACCCCTCCACTTT.

This clonotype was observed many times. J is TRBJ1-1 and V is TRBV20-1, with D perhaps matching TRBD1 (5 bases). Deletions cut 3 bases from V and 0 bases from J, with 14 bases between. Looked up from germline, CDR1 is DFQATT and CDR2 is SNEGSKA (reference sequence). The CDR3 covers 15 residues. This chain's CDR3 is CSASFSGTVNTEAFF. The CDR3 DNA sequence: TGCAGTGCTAGCTTTTCCGGGACGGTGAACACTGAAGCTTTCTTT.

Details on this clonotype: A read error may be the cause here, since a much bigger clone is one base away. This chain links TRBV13 with TRBJ1-2; 7 bases align to TRBD1. The CDR3 spans 17 residues. Germline V CDR1 and CDR2: PRHDT, FYEKMQ (reference sequence). The J segment lost 4 bases and the V segment lost 4 bases, leaving 15 bases of the junction unmatched. CDR3 DNA sequence: TGTGCCAGCAGCTCGGCCGGGACAGCTCTCCCCAGCTATGGCTACACCTTC. Translation: CASSSAGTALPSYGYTF.

The V and J genes are TRBV7-2 and TRBJ2-3; TRBD2 agrees at 10 bases. Trimming took 4 bases from V and 4 from J; bases not matched to a gene: 5. Looked up from germline, CDR1 is SGHTA and CDR2 is FQGNSA. There are 15 residues in the CDR3. The CDR3 spells CASSYAGTSADTQYF. CDR3 nucleotide sequence: TGTGCCAGCAGCTACGCCGGGACTAGCGCAGATACGCAGTATTTT.

At least ten counts were recorded for this clonotype. The CDR3 sequence: CAISRDIFSNQPQHF. The CDR3 DNA reads as TGTGCCATCAGTAGGGACATTTTCAGCAATCAGCCCCAGCATTTT. The chain carries TRBV10-3 and TRBJ1-5; TRBD1 is a possible D gene (6 bases). This CDR3 contains 15 residues. V lost 5 bases to trimming and J lost 1 base, with 12 bases between them. CDR1 and CDR2 (germline): ENHRY, SYGVKD.

J is TRBJ2-3 and V is TRBV10-3; D is uncertain. The CDR3 is made up of 13 amino acids. V was cut by 8 bases and J by 8 bases, with 17 bases left in between. Germline V gene data show CDR1 as ENHRY and CDR2 as SYGVKD. The CDR3 spells CAIGAQRPGTQYF. CDR3 DNA: TGTGCCATCGGAGCCCAGCGTCCAGGTACGCAGTATTTT.

The V gene is TRBV7-2, the J gene TRBJ2-5; 16 bases fit TRBD2. The germline V gene has CDR1 SGHTA and CDR2 FQGNSA. The CDR3 extends over 18 amino acids. With 5 bases clipped from V and 5 bases from J, the junction kept 11 bases outside the gene matches. CDR3 in DNA: TGTGCCAGCAGCCCAACGGGACTAGCGGGGGGGGAAGGGGAGACCCAGTACTTC. Translated: CASSPTGLAGGEGETQYF. The full variable domain, rest sourced from reference TRBV7-2 and TRBJ2-5, is GAGVSQSPSNKVTEKGKDVELRCDPISGHTALYWYRQSLGQGLEFLIYFQGNSAPDKSGLPSDRFSAERTGGSVSTLTIQRTQQEDSAVYLCASSPTGLAGGEGETQYFGPGTRLLVL.

By frequency in the sample, this clonotype is medium-sized. The chain combines TRBV7-2 with TRBJ2-7; D is perhaps TRBD1 (6 bases). The germline CDR1 and CDR2 sequences are SGHTA and FQGNSA. The CDR3 extends over 13 amino acids. V dropped 2 bases and J dropped 4 bases, with 9 bases sitting between them. CDR3 sequence (DNA): TGTGCCAGCAGCTTAAGCCAGGGGTACGAGCAGTACTTC. Protein product: CASSLSQGYEQYF.

The V call is TRBV13, the J call TRBJ1-6; D is uncertain. This CDR3 is 15 amino acids long. The V end lost 2 bases, the J end lost 8 bases, and 13 bases lay between the germline ends. Per germline, CDR1 PRHDT and CDR2 FYEKMQ (reference sequence). In DNA form, the CDR3 reads TGTGCCAGCAGCTTACGTTGGGGAGTTGATTCACCCCTCCACTTT. It translates to CASSLRWGVDSPLHF.

The V gene is TRBV9, the J gene TRBJ2-7; D may be TRBD2 (5 bases). The germline gives CDR1 SGDLS, CDR2 YYNGEE. Trimming cost V 5 bases and J 3 bases, with 27 bases left between them. CDR3 length equals 18 residues. The CDR3 DNA follows: TGTGCCAGCAGTTCTCAAGACACCGGGGAGAGATATTGCTACGAGCAGTACTTC. This sequence encodes CASSSQDTGERYCYEQYF.

The chain recombines TRBV2 with TRBJ1-2; D unresolved. Germline assignment: CDR1 SNHLY and CDR2 FYNNEI. The CDR3 is 11 residues long. Trimming left V 2 bases short and J 3 bases short, with 1 base between. CDR3 sequence reads: CASSEHYGYTF. The CDR3 DNA follows: TGTGCCAGCAGTGAACACTATGGCTACACCTTC. Combining the CDR3 with reference TRBV2 and TRBJ1-2 gives the whole variable domain EPEVTQTPSHQVTQMGQEVILRCVPISNHLYFYWYRQILGQKVEFLVSFYNNEISEKSEIFDDQFSVERPDGSNFTLKIRSTKLEDSAMYFCASSEHYGYTFGSGTRLTVV.

This clonotype has ten or more counts. The chain employs TRBV4-2 and TRBJ2-5, with TRBD2 matching 10 bases. J lost 1 base, V lost 1 base, and 3 bases had no gene match. The CDR3 sequence is 16 residues long. CDR1 and CDR2 from the germline V gene are LGHNA and YNFKEQ. CDR3 residues: CASSQVLAGVQETQYF. CDR3 nucleotides: TGTGCCAGCAGCCAAGTCCTAGCGGGGGTCCAAGAGACCCAGTACTTC.

This chain connects TRBV15 to TRBJ2-5; TRBD1 agrees at 8 bases. Germline lookup yields CDR1 LNHNV and CDR2 YYDKDF (reference sequence). V was clipped by 1 base and J by 5 bases; unmatched bases: 12. CDR3 length: 17 amino acids. CDR3 in DNA: TGTGCCACCAGCAGAGGATGGAGCAGGGGGCGTGTGGAGACCCAGTACTTC. As protein: CATSRGWSRGRVETQYF.

This clonotype was detected many times. The chain combines TRBV5-1 with TRBJ2-7; possible D gene TRBD1, 7 bases. Looked up from germline, CDR1 is SGHRS and CDR2 is YFSETQ. V was cut by 4 bases and J by 3 bases, with 20 bases left in between. This CDR3 region has 16 residues. CDR3: CASSGGTGTVFYEQYF. CDR3 coding DNA: TGCGCCAGCAGCGGGGGGACCGGGACAGTCTTCTACGAGCAGTACTTC.

The V and J genes are TRBV7-9 and TRBJ2-1, with D perhaps TRBD1 (5 bases). Trimming left V 5 bases short and J 10 bases short, with 12 bases between. Germline-derived CDR1 and CDR2 are SEHNR and FQNEAQ (reference sequence). CDR3 length: 12 amino acids. The CDR3 region has the DNA TGTGCCAGCAGCCTAATGGGGCGGGAGCAGTTCTTC. This codes for CASSLMGREQFF.

Turning to this clonotype: Sequence at one end of the junction differs from germline and may be a read error. V and J are TRBV7-3 and TRBJ1-4; D gene unclear. The CDR3 covers 12 residues. Germline CDR1 and CDR2: SGHTA and FQGTGA. In DNA, the CDR3 is TGTGCCTGCAGCTTGGTGTACGAAAGACTGTTTTTT. It is translated as CACSLVYERLFF.

The rearrangement joins TRBV6-2 or TRBV6-3 to TRBJ1-6; TRBD1 matches 10 bases. Germline trimming cut 0 bases from V and 10 bases from J; bases unmatched to any gene: 3. Germline V CDR1 and CDR2: MNHEY, SVGEGT. This CDR3 has 15 residues. The CDR3 here is CASSYSGTGESPLHF. CDR3 in DNA: TGTGCCAGCAGTTACTCCGGGACAGGGGAATCACCCCTCCACTTT.

Concerning this clonotype: The junction departs from the called germline gene at one end, perhaps through a read error. This chain connects TRBV6-5 to TRBJ1-4; D unresolved. This CDR3 comprises 14 residues. The germline V gene has CDR1 MNHEY and CDR2 SVGAGI. CDR3: CASRLPPPGEKLLF. Here the CDR3 DNA reads TGTGCCAGCAGACTACCCCCCCCCGGGGAAAAACTGCTTTTT.

In regard to this clonotype: Since a much larger clone is just one base distant, this may be a read error. The chain combines TRBV2 with TRBJ2-5, with D perhaps matching TRBD1 or TRBD2 (6 bases each). CDR3 size: 13 residues. Germline values: CDR1 SNHLY, CDR2 FYNNEI. The CDR3 reads CASSRGGGETRYF. The CDR3 DNA follows: TGTGCCAGCTCTAGAGGGGGAGGAGAGACCCGGTACTTC. Full variable domain (rest looked up from reference TRBV2 and TRBJ2-5): EPEVTQTPSHQVTQMGQEVILRCVPISNHLYFYWYRQILGQKVEFLVSFYNNEISEKSEIFDDQFSVERPDGSNFTLKIRSTKLEDSAMYFCASSRGGGETRYFGPGTRLLVL.

The CDR3 DNA reads as TGTGCCATCAGTGAGGGGCCAGGGGGGAATAGTTCACCCCTCCACTTT. Amino acids: CAISEGPGGNSSPLHF. The rearrangement links TRBV10-3 to TRBJ1-6; the match to TRBD1 covers 7 bases. V was clipped by 2 bases and J by 9 bases; unmatched bases: 10. The CDR3 runs 16 residues. Germline values: CDR1 ENHRY, CDR2 SYGVKD.

The chain carries TRBV7-2 and TRBJ2-7; 9 nucleotides match TRBD1. Germline CDR1 SGHTA, CDR2 FQGNSA. V dropped 3 bases and J dropped 3; count of bases not matched to a gene: 6. The CDR3 totals 15 residues. The DNA for the CDR3 is TGTGCCAGCAGCTTTAGGGACAGGGCGAACTACGAGCAGTACTTC. It translates to CASSFRDRANYEQYF.

The chain is built from TRBV5-1 and TRBJ2-5; 9 bases fit TRBD1. The CDR3 loop spans 16 amino acids. V shed 1 base and J 2 bases; nucleotides not matched to a gene: 6. From germline, CDR1 is SGHRS and CDR2 YFSETQ. CDR3 bases: TGCGCCAGCAGCTTGTGGGCCGGGACAGGGCAAGAGACCCAGTACTTC. Amino acids: CASSLWAGTGQETQYF. The full variable domain, completed using reference TRBV5-1 and TRBJ2-5, is KAGVTQTPRYLIKTRGQQVTLSCSPISGHRSVSWYQQTPGQGLQFLFEYFSETQRNKGNFPGRFSGRQFSNSRSEMNVSTLELGDSALYLCASSLWAGTGQETQYFGPGTRLLVL.

CDR3 nucleotides: TGTGCCAGTAGTAATCCTGACAGGGTCCGGGAAAAACTGTTTTTT. Translation gives CASSNPDRVREKLFF. This rearrangement joins TRBV19 to TRBJ1-4; 7 nucleotides line up with TRBD1. The CDR3 has 15 residues. Losses at the gene ends were 4 bases for V and 8 bases for J; bases not matched to a gene: 10. The germline V gene encodes CDR1 LNHDA and CDR2 SQIVND (reference sequence).

This clonotype has at least ten counts. This rearrangement joins TRBV7-2 to TRBJ2-1; 10 bases line up with TRBD1. CDR3 size: 12 residues. Germline CDR1 SGHTA, CDR2 FQGNSA. With 4 bases clipped from V and 14 bases from J, the junction kept 5 bases outside the gene matches. The CDR3 loop is CASSYAGTGEFF. The CDR3 nucleotides are TGTGCCAGCAGCTATGCCGGGACAGGGGAGTTCTTC.

Comments on this clonotype: This sequence may be a read error, since a much larger clone differs from it by one base. This chain links TRBV10-3 with TRBJ2-5; tentatively, D is TRBD1 (6 bases). V was pared by 10 bases and J by 4 bases, with 16 bases between. Germline CDR1 reads ENHRY; CDR2 reads SYGVKD. The CDR3 consists of 13 residues. CDR3 sequence (DNA): TGTGCCAGCATACCAAGGGGGAGAGAGACCCAGTACTTC. Residues: CASIPRGRETQYF.

This clonotype occurred many times. The CDR3 here is CASSLVGAGQGNQPQHF. The CDR3 DNA is TGTGCCAGCAGCTTAGTAGGGGCAGGGCAAGGCAATCAGCCCCAGCATTTT. The rearrangement joins TRBV7-2 to TRBJ1-5, with D perhaps matching TRBD1 (5 bases). The CDR3 runs 17 residues. Trimming shortened V by 1 base and J by 2 bases, and 15 bases separated the two germline ends. Germline V gene data show CDR1 as SGHTA and CDR2 as FQGNSA. The whole variable domain, filled in from reference TRBV7-2 and TRBJ1-5, reads GAGVSQSPSNKVTEKGKDVELRCDPISGHTALYWYRQSLGQGLEFLIYFQGNSAPDKSGLPSDRFSAERTGGSVSTLTIQRTQQEDSAVYLCASSLVGAGQGNQPQHFGDGTRLSIL.

The chain links TRBV10-3 to TRBJ1-5; TRBD1 might be the D (6 bases). The length of the CDR3 is 17 residues. CDR1 ENHRY and CDR2 SYGVKD come from the germline V gene. V lost 0 bases to trimming and J lost 0 bases, with 12 bases between them. CDR3 sequence: CAISESGGLSSNQPQHF. In DNA form, the CDR3 reads TGTGCCATCAGTGAGTCGGGGGGCCTTTCTAGCAATCAGCCCCAGCATTTT.

This CDR3 reads CASSLAGGSSTDTQYF. The CDR3 DNA is TGTGCCAGCAGCTTAGCCGGCGGGAGTAGCACAGATACGCAGTATTTT. The rearrangement joins TRBV7-6 to TRBJ2-3; 7 bases fit TRBD2. The germline gives CDR1 SGHVS, CDR2 FNYEAQ. The CDR3 is 16 residues long. After removal of 0 bases from V and 0 bases from J, the junction contained 3 bases not matched to a gene. Full variable domain (missing parts from reference TRBV7-6 and TRBJ2-3): GAGVSQSPRYKVTKRGQDVALRCDPISGHVSLYWYRQALGQGPEFLTYFNYEAQQDKSGLPNDRFSAERPEGSISTLTIQRTEQRDSAMYRCASSLAGGSSTDTQYFGPGTRLTVL.